In its sample, the clone carrying this T cell receptor (beta chain) was seen a few times. Its specificity is unknown. Repertoires were generated with immunoSEQ multiplex PCR, while TCRdb's copy carries only in-frame clones and drops some. The table includes tens of thousands of clones, over 70% detected once. This entry comes from a study of graft-versus-host responses after intestinal transplantation. Study-level background: Anti-thymocyte globulin induction was given to all recipients, followed by tacrolimus and steroids for roughly 3 years.

This CDR3 is built from 13 residues. Germline CDR1 and CDR2: LNHDA and SQIVND (reference sequence). The V gene lost 4 bases and the J gene lost 4 bases, with 10 bases spanning the gap. Sequenced material: unstimulated CD4+ T cells sorted from spleen or lymph node cells, taken before transplant. The genes are TRBV19 and TRBJ1-1, with D maybe TRBD1 (5 bases). This clonotype was obtained from a human donor who was the organ donor for an intestinal transplant. CDR3 coding DNA: TGTGCCAGTAGTAGGAGCAGGGTCACTGAAGCTTTCTTT. This gives the protein CASSRSRVTEAFF.